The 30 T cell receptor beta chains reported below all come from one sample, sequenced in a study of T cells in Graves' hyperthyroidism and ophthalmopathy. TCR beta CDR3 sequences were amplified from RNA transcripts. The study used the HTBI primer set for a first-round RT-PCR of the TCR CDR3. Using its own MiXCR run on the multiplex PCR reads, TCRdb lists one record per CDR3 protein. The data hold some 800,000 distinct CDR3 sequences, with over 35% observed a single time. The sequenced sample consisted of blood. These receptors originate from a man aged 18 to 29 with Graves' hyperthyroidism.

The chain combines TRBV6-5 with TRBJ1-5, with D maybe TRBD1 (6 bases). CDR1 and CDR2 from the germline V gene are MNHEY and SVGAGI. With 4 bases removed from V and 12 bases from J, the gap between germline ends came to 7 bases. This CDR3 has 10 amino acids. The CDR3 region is CASSLGGQHF. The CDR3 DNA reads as TGTGCCAGCAGTTTAGGGGGCCAGCATTTT.

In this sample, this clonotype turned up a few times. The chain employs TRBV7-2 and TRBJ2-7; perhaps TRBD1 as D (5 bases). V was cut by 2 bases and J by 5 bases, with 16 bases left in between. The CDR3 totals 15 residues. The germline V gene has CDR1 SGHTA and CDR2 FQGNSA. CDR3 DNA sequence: TGTGCCAGCAGCTTATTGCAGGGCACATATAACGAGCAGTACTTC. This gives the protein CASSLLQGTYNEQYF.

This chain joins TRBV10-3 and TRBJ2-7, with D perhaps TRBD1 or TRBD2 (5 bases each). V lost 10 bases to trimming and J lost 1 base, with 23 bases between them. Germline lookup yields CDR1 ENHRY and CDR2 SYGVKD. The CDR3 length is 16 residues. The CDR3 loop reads CASSPSGTEGSYEQYF. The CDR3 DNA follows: TGTGCCAGCAGCCCTTCCGGGACCGAGGGGTCCTACGAGCAGTACTTC.

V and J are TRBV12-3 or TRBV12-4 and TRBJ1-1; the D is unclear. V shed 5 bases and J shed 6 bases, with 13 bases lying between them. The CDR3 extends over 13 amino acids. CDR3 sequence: CASSVREGAEAFF. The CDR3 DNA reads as TGTGCCAGCAGTGTAAGGGAGGGAGCTGAAGCTTTCTTT.

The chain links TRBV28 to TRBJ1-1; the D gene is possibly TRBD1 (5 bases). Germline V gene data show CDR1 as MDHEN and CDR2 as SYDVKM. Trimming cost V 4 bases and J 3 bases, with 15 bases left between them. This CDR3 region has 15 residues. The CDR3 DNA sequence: TGTGCCAGCAGTTCCCCCCGGGACCGGGACACTGAAGCTTTCTTT. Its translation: CASSSPRDRDTEAFF.

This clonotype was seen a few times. The CDR3 reads CASSPRDAERETQYF. DNA of the CDR3: TGTGCCAGCAGCCCGAGGGACGCAGAACGGGAGACCCAGTACTTC. The gene calls are TRBV5-8 and TRBJ2-5; D is tentatively TRBD1 or TRBD2 (5 bases each). Trimming removed 4 bases at V and 5 bases at J, with 18 bases between. This CDR3 has 15 amino acids. Germline assignment: CDR1 SGHTS and CDR2 YDEGEE.

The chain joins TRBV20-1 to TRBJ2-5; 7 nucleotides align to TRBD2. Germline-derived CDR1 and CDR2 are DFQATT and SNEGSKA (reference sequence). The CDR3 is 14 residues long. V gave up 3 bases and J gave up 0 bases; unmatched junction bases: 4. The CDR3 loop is CSASSGQYQETQYF. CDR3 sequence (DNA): TGCAGTGCTAGTAGCGGGCAGTACCAAGAGACCCAGTACTTC.

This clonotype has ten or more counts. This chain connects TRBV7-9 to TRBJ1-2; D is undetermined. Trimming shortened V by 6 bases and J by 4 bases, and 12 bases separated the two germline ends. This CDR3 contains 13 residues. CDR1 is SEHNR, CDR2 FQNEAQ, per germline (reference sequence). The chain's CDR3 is CASSPELFYGYTF. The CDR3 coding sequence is TGTGCCAGCAGTCCCGAGTTATTCTATGGCTACACCTTC.

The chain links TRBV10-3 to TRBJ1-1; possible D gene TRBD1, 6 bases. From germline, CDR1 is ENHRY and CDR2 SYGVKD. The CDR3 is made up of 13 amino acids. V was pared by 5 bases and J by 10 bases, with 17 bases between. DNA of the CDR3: TGTGCCATCAGTTTGACCGGGGGGGCGGGAGCTTTCTTT. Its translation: CAISLTGGAGAFF.

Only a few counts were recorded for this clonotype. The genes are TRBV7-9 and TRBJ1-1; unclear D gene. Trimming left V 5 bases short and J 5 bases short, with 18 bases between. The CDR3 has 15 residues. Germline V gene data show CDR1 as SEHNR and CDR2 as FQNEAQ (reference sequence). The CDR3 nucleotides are TGTGCCAGCAGCCGTACGCAGACTTCTGGGACTGAAGCTTTCTTT. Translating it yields CASSRTQTSGTEAFF.

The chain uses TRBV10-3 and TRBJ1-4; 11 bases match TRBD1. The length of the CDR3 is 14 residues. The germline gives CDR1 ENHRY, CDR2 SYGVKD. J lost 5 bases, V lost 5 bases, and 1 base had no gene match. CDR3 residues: CAISRTGGNEKLFF. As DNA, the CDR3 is TGTGCCATCAGTAGGACAGGGGGCAATGAAAAACTGTTTTTT.

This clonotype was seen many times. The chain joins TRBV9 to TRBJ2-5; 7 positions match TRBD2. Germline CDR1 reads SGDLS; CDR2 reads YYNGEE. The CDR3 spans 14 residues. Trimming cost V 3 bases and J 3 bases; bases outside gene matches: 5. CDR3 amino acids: CASSGRESEETQYF. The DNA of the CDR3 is TGTGCCAGCAGCGGGCGGGAGTCGGAAGAGACCCAGTACTTC.

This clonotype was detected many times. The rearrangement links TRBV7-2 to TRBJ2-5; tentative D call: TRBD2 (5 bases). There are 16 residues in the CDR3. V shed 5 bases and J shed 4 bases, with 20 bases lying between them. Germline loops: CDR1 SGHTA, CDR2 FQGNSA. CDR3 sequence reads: CASSPPDARLRETQYF. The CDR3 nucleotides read TGTGCCAGCAGCCCCCCAGACGCTCGACTACGAGAGACCCAGTACTTC.

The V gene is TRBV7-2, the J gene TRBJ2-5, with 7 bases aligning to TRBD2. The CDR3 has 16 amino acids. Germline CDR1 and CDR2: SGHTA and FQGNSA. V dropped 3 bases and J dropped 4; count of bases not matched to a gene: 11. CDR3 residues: CASSLAAGLGGETQYF. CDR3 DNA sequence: TGTGCCAGCAGCTTGGCGGCTGGACTAGGAGGAGAGACCCAGTACTTC. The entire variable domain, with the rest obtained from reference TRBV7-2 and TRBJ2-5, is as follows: GAGVSQSPSNKVTEKGKDVELRCDPISGHTALYWYRQSLGQGLEFLIYFQGNSAPDKSGLPSDRFSAERTGGSVSTLTIQRTQQEDSAVYLCASSLAAGLGGETQYFGPGTRLLVL.

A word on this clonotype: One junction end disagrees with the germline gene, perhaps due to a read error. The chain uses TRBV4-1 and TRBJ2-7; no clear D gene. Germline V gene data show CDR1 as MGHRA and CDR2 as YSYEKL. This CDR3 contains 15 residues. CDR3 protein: CASSQERGPPYEQYF. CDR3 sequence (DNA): TGTGCCAGCAGCCAAGAGAGAGGACCTCCCTACGAGCAGTACTTC.

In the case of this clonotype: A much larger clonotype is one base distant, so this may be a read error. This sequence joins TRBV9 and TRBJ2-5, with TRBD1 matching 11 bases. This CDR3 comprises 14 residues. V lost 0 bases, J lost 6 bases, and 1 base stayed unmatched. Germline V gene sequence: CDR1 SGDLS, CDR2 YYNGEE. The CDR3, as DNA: TGTGCCAGCAGCGTAGGGACAGGGGGCAAGACCCAGTACTTC. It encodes CASSVGTGGKTQYF.

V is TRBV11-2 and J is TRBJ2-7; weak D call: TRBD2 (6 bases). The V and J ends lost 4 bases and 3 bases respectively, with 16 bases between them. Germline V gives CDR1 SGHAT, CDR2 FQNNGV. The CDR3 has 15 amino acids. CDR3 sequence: CASSSPGTGYYEQYF. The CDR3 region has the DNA TGTGCCAGCAGCTCCCCAGGGACTGGATACTACGAGCAGTACTTC.

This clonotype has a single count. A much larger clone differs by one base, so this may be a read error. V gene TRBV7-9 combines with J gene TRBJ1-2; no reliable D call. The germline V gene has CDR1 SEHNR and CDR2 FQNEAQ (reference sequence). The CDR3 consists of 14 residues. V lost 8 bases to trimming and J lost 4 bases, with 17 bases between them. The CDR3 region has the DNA TGTGCCAGCGGCGACGGCGCAGGAATCTATGGCTACACCTTC. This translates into CASGDGAGIYGYTF.

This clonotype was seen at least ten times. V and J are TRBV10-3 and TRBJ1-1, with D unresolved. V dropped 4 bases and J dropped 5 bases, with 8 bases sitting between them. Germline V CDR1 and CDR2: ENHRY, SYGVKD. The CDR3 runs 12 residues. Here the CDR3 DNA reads TGTGCCATCAGTGTATCGGAGACTGAAGCTTTCTTT. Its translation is CAISVSETEAFF.

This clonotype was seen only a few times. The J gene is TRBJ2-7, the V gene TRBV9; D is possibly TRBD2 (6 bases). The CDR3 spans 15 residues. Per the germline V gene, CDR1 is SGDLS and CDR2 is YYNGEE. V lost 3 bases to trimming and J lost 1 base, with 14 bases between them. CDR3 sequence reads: CASSASGAGSYEQYF. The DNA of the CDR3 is TGTGCCAGCAGCGCGTCGGGAGCAGGGTCCTACGAGCAGTACTTC. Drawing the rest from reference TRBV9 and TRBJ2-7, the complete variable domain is DSGVTQTPKHLITATGQRVTLRCSPRSGDLSVYWYQQSLDQGLQFLIQYYNGEERAKGNILERFSAQQFPDLHSELNLSSLELGDSALYFCASSASGAGSYEQYFGPGTRLTVT.

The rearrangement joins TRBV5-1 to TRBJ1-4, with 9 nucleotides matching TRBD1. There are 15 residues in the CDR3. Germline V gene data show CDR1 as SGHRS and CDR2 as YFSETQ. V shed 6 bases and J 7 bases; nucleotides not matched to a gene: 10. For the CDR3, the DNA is TGCGCCAGCAAGGAACAGGGGGCGATACGTGAAAAACTGTTTTTT. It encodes CASKEQGAIREKLFF.

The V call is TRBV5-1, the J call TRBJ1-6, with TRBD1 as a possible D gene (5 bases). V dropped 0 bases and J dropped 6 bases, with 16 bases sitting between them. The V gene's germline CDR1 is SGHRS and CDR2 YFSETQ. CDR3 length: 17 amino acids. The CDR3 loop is CASSLGGTTHLNSPLHF. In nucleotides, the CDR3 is TGCGCCAGCAGCTTGGGGGGGACGACTCACCTTAATTCACCCCTCCACTTT.

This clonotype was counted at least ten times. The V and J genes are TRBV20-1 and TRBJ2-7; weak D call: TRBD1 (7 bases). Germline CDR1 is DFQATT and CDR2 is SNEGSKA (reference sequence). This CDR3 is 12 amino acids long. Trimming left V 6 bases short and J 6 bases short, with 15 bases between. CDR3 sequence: CSAQGGLGEQYF. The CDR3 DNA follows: TGCAGTGCGCAGGGGGGTCTGGGCGAGCAGTACTTC.

For the CDR3, the DNA is TGCGCCAGCTCCCGGACTAGCGGTTGGAGTTGGCAAGAGACCCAGTACTTC. Translating gives CASSRTSGWSWQETQYF. The V call is TRBV5-1, the J call TRBJ2-5; 10 bases are a match to TRBD2. The V gene end was trimmed by 7 bases and the J gene end by 2 bases; junction bases not matched to a gene: 14. This CDR3 region has 17 residues. Germline V gene data show CDR1 as SGHRS and CDR2 as YFSETQ.

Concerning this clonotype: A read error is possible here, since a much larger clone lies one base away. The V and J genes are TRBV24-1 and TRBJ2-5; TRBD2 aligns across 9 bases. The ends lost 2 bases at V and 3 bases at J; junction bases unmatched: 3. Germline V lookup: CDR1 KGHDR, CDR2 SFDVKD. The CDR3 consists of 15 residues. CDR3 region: CATSDWGLAEETQYF. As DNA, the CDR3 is TGTGCCACCAGTGATTGGGGACTAGCCGAAGAGACCCAGTACTTC.

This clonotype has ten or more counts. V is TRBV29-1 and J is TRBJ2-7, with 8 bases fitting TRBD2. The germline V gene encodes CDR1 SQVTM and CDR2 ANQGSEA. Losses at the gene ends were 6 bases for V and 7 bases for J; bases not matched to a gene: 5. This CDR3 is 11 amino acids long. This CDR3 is CSVVLAGEQYF. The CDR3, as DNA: TGCAGCGTCGTGCTAGCGGGTGAGCAGTACTTC.

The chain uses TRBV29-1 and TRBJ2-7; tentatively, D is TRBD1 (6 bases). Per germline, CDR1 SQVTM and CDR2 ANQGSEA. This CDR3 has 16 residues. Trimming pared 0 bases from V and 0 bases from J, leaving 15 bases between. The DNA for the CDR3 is TGCAGCGTTGAAGATCCGAGGACAGCCGGCTCCTACGAGCAGTACTTC. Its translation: CSVEDPRTAGSYEQYF.

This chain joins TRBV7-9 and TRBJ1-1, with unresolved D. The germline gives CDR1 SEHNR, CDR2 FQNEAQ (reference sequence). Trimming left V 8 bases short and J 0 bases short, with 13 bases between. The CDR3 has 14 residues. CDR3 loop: CASFPARLNTEAFF. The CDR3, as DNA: TGTGCCAGCTTCCCGGCCAGGTTGAACACTGAAGCTTTCTTT. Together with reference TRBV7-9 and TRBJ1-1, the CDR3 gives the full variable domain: DTGVSQNPRHKITKRGQNVTFRCDPISEHNRLYWYRQTLGQGPEFLTYFQNEAQLEKSRLLSDRFSAERPKGSFSTLEIQRTEQGDSAMYLCASFPARLNTEAFFGQGTRLTVV.

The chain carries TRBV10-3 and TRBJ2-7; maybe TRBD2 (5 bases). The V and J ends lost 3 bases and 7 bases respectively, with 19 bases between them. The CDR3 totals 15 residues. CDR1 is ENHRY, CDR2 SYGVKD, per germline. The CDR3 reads CAISEYEGSYNEQYF. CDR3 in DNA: TGTGCCATCAGTGAATACGAGGGTTCCTACAATGAGCAGTACTTC.

The CDR3 region is CASSQDPSDGTGELFF. The DNA of the CDR3 is TGTGCCAGCAGTCAAGATCCCAGCGACGGGACCGGGGAGCTGTTTTTT. J is TRBJ2-2 and V is TRBV5-6; D is ambiguous. Germline loops: CDR1 SGHDT, CDR2 YYEEEE. This CDR3 region has 16 residues. The germline V and J ends were trimmed by 5 bases and 5 bases, with 19 bases remaining between them.